This T cell receptor (beta chain) was retrieved from a study of glioma-infiltrating T cells. The iRepertoire nested amplicon-rescue multiplex PCR amplified TCR alpha and beta CDR3s from RNA. Input was roughly 85-400 ng of tissue mRNA or PBMC total RNA. TCRdb called the multiplex PCR reads again in MiXCR, with one record for every CDR3 protein. The sample contains about 94,000 distinct CDR3 sequences, under 30% of which appear only once. The CDR3 has 14 amino acids. V was cut by 5 bases and J by 2 bases, with 12 bases left in between. Germline lookup yields CDR1 SEHNR and CDR2 FQNEAQ (reference sequence). This clonotype was seen at least ten times. Antigen unknown. Regarding the study as a whole: Above-expected tissue-blood divergence occurred in all gliomas, most in low-grade ones. CDR3 overlap between tissue and blood was very small.

The clonotype comes from a human donor with low-grade glioma or glioblastoma, undergoing nonglioma brain surgery, or in good health (not recorded which). The source material was glioma tissue, nonneoplastic brain tissue, or PBMCs (not recorded which). The gene calls are TRBV7-9 and TRBJ1-2, with D possibly TRBD1 on 6 matching bases. CDR3 region: CASSPTDRNYGYTF. CDR3 in DNA: TGTGCCAGCAGCCCAACAGACAGGAACTATGGCTACACCTTC.